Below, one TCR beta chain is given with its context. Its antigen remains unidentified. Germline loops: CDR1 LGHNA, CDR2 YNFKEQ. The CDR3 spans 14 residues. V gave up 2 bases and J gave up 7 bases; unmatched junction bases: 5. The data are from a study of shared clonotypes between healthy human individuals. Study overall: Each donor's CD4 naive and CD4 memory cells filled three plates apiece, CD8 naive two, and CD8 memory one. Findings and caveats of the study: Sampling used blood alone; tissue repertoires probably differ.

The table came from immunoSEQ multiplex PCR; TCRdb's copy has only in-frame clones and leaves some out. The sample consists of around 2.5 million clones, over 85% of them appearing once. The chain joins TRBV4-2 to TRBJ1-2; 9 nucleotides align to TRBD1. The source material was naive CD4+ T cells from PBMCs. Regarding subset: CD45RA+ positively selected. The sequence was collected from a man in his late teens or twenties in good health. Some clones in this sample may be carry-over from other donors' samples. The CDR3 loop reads CASSQPTGGLGYTF. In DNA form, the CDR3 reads TGTGCCAGCAGCCAACCCACAGGGGGCCTTGGCTACACCTTC.